The TCR beta chain described here comes from a study of CD8+ T cells in alopecia areata. Background on the study: The study gave tofacitinib for 6 to 18 months, then 6 months off drug. Findings and caveats of the study: In lesional scalp, particularly from alopecia totalis/universalis, clonality was higher than in normal scalp. Sequencing of scalp samples also captures resident alphabeta T cells of normal skin.

Sequencing templates came from extracted RNA that was reverse transcribed into cDNA. Using immunoSEQ multiplex PCR, the repertoire was profiled, and TCRdb retains in-frame clones only, with some absent. This sample has approximately 180,000 clones, with around 63% found just once. The CDR3 is made up of 11 amino acids. V lost 1 base and J 14 bases, leaving 12 bases between the germline ends. Germline CDR1 SQVTM, CDR2 ANQGSEA. Turning to this clone: The antigen is not known.

This specimen was CD4+ T cells sorted from blood, taken at week 0. This TCR was recovered from a human donor with alopecia areata. V is TRBV29-1 and J is TRBJ2-1; maybe TRBD1 (5 bases). In DNA form, the CDR3 reads TGCAGCGTTGAAGTTGAGGCAGGGAAGTTCTTC. Encoded protein: CSVEVEAGKFF.